This record concerns one T cell receptor (beta chain) sequence. The CDR3 extends over 15 amino acids. J gave up 2 bases and V 2 bases, and 5 bases lay outside the gene matches. Germline V CDR1 and CDR2: SGHKS, YYEKEE (reference sequence). This sample was taken from a study of PD-1 blockade in classical Hodgkin lymphoma. Relapse after autologous stem cell transplantation occurred in every patient, and brentuximab vedotin exposure varied. Generated by immunoSEQ multiplex PCR, the TCRdb table keeps only in-frame clones and is missing some. The data contain over 50,000 clones, around 73% of them seen just once; the ten biggest clones take up roughly 16%.

This TCR was sampled from a human donor with classical Hodgkin lymphoma. The chain links TRBV5-5 to TRBJ1-2, with 8 bases fitting TRBD1. The specimen comprised peripheral blood mononuclear cells (PBMCs), sampled before the second cycle of nivolumab. CDR3 DNA sequence: TGTGCCAGCAGCTTTCCGGGACAGGTAAACTATGGCTACACCTTC. Protein product: CASSFPGQVNYGYTF.